The source of this T cell receptor beta chain is a study of beta chain features in type 1 diabetes (dated by TCRdb to about 2018). At the level of the whole study: No differences in mean age, gender distribution, total cell number or subset yield were found between patients and healthy donors. A total of about 110,000,000 sorted cells were examined across all samples, and a strong correlation was observed between cell number per subset and RNA yield. The study compared TCRB repertoires of sorted circulating CD4+ T cell subsets between recently diagnosed type 1 diabetes patients and matched healthy donors. Regulatory and stem cell-like memory subsets were obtained from only 8 patients and about eight healthy donors, while naive and central memory subsets were obtained from all 30 or so donors. What the study reported, not specific to this receptor: Naive, central memory and regulatory TCRB repertoires appeared to be more alike among patients than among healthy donors. PCR might favor shorter templates, but patient and control samples were amplified and corrected together, so any skew would affect both groups equally. In all four CD4+ subsets, TCRB CDR3 length was moderately but significantly shorter in type 1 diabetes patients. HLA sub-analyses involved small numbers of individuals, so any influence of HLA type on TCRB rearrangement remained unresolved. Because cDNA was sequenced instead of genomic DNA, highly expressing activated cells could be over-represented, though the groups showed no difference in activation or CD3 levels. At VDJ recombination sites, patients with type 1 diabetes made fewer insertions and deleted more nucleotides, a pattern implying thymic rearrangement abnormalities.

Each donor gave one peripheral blood draw, roughly 0.11 L on average, collected into heparinised tubes. A BD FACSAria II was used to sort naive, central memory, regulatory and stem cell-like memory CD4+ T cells with a panel that included CD45RO, CCR7, CD25, CD127, CD95 and CD27. Purity was above 95% for every sorted population. Right away, PBMCs were isolated by Lymphoprep density gradient centrifugation and were stained directly, with no culture step. So that batch effects would be minimized, each experiment stained and sorted samples in pairs, pairing one healthy donor with one patient. This clone was seen a few times. Its target antigen remains unknown. One base away there is no much larger clone; base qualities are not given. The entire isolated RNA was reverse transcribed using the High Capacity cDNA Reverse Transcription Kit, and thus expressed TCRB transcripts were sequenced. Deep immunoSEQ sequencing was performed on naive, central memory and regulatory T cell samples, with an average of roughly 3.5 million total reads per sample. After sorted cells were lysed in RLT buffer, RNA was extracted with DNase-treated RNeasy Micro or Mini kits, with the choice depending on cell number. To prevent cross-contamination, every cell subset was processed on its own, while patient and healthy donor samples were processed together. The immunoSEQ multiplex PCR was used to amplify TCRB sequences from cDNA, generating 87-bp fragments that spanned the CDR3 region. Sequencing of the amplicons was done on the Illumina HiSeq platform. The paper's data handling went like this. Synthetic template baselines were used to correct PCR bias computationally, reads within Hamming distance 2 were collapsed, and singletons that could not be merged were discarded. Reads were aligned against IMGT to assign V, D and J genes, CDR3 length and insertions or deletions at six rearrangement sites. Within each subset, clonotype counts were normalized to the number of sorted cells before true diversity and Gini coefficients were calculated with the tcR R package. The overlap coefficient, calculated on TCRB nucleotide sequences, was used to measure repertoire sharing. TCRdb re-hosts the immuneACCESS table, in-frame sequences only. Its copies lack some clones; in the studies checked, an unresolved V gene accounts for under half of them, and the cause for the rest is not known. V, J and clone size are those of that table, while D and trimming were read from the DNA. The sample table shows over 300,000 clones, and around 9.7% are seen once. The biggest ten clones account for 0.9% to 1.1% of the sample.

V is pared back by 7 bases and J by 3 bases, with 13 bases lying between the germline termini. CDR1 is given as MNHNY and CDR2 as SVGAGI, both from the germline V gene (reference sequence). Measured from the cysteine to the phenylalanine, the CDR3 is 13 residues long. Of the read, only the CDR3 DNA is kept; its 39 bases are in frame from base 1. This sequence originates from a man younger than 40 with type 1 diabetes. Specimen: central memory CD4+ T cells from blood. The chain was built from TRBV6-6 and TRBJ2-7; the D segment is perhaps TRBD1 or TRBD2, each sharing 5 matched bases. CDR3 region: CASNRDRNYEQYF. The nucleotide sequence reads TGTGCCAGCAACCGGGACCGCAACTACGAGCAGTACTTC.